This entry lists 24 T cell receptor beta chains sequenced from one sample in a study of shared clonotypes between healthy human individuals. Measured with immunoSEQ multiplex PCR; TCRdb has only the in-frame clones, and not every one. The repertoire holds some 2,100,000 clones, with approximately 95% as singletons. Sequencing was carried out using naive CD4+ T cells sorted from blood. The subset was: CD45RA+ positively selected. These receptors originate from a man younger than 35 in good health.

The chain carries TRBV7-2 and TRBJ1-4; D remains unclear. Germline V CDR1 and CDR2: SGHTA, FQGNSA. The CDR3 sequence is 15 residues long. V lost 1 base and J 7 bases, leaving 13 bases between the germline ends. The CDR3 DNA reads TGTGCCAGCAGCTTAGTTGCTGGGAGGGTTGAAAAACTGTTTTTT. This codes for CASSLVAGRVEKLFF.

The genes are TRBV7-2 and TRBJ2-3; 7 nucleotides align to TRBD1. Germline V gene sequence: CDR1 SGHTA, CDR2 FQGNSA. Trimming cost V 4 bases and J 2 bases; bases outside gene matches: 3. The CDR3 has 14 amino acids. DNA of the CDR3: TGTGCCAGCAGCTACAGGGGAGTCACAGATACGCAGTATTTT. Its translation is CASSYRGVTDTQYF.

The V and J genes are TRBV25-1 and TRBJ1-6, with D unresolved. This CDR3 contains 14 residues. Germline lookup yields CDR1 MGHDK and CDR2 SYGVNS. Trimming pared 7 bases from V and 0 bases from J, leaving 7 bases between. The CDR3, as DNA: TGTGCCAGCAAAGAGAGCTCCTATAATTCACCCCTCCACTTT. This gives the protein CASKESSYNSPLHF.

V usage is TRBV5-1 and J usage is TRBJ2-1; D gene unclear. This CDR3 comprises 13 residues. Trimming left V 4 bases short and J 5 bases short, with 10 bases between. Germline values: CDR1 SGHRS, CDR2 YFSETQ. The CDR3 protein is CASSPNNNNEQFF. CDR3 DNA: TGCGCCAGCAGCCCTAATAATAACAATGAGCAGTTCTTC.

CDR3 region: CASSLLVYSSKETQYF. CDR3 bases: TGTGCCAGCAGCTTATTAGTTTATAGCTCCAAAGAGACCCAGTACTTC. This chain connects TRBV7-2 to TRBJ2-5, with D uncertain. This CDR3 comprises 16 residues. Trimming cost V 2 bases and J 3 bases, with 16 bases left between them. Germline lookup yields CDR1 SGHTA and CDR2 FQGNSA.

This rearrangement joins TRBV18 to TRBJ2-5; 7 positions match TRBD1. The CDR3 extends over 14 amino acids. Losses at the gene ends were 6 bases for V and 7 bases for J; bases not matched to a gene: 11. Germline values: CDR1 KGHSH, CDR2 LQKENI. CDR3 nucleotides: TGTGCCAGCTCGGAGAAAGGGGGCAGGTGGACCCAGTACTTC. Protein product: CASSEKGGRWTQYF.

The chain uses TRBV7-9 and TRBJ2-2; 11 bases align to TRBD2. The length of the CDR3 is 18 residues. CDR1 and CDR2 from the germline V gene are SEHNR and FQNEAQ (reference sequence). With V trimmed by 5 bases and J by 4 bases, 12 bases remained unmatched. CDR3 sequence: CASSILTSGTPITGELFF. CDR3 bases: TGTGCCAGCAGCATTCTGACTAGCGGGACTCCGATCACCGGGGAGCTGTTTTTT. Looking up the rest from reference TRBV7-9 and TRBJ2-2 gives the full variable domain: DTGVSQNPRHKITKRGQNVTFRCDPISEHNRLYWYRQTLGQGPEFLTYFQNEAQLEKSRLLSDRFSAERPKGSFSTLEIQRTEQGDSAMYLCASSILTSGTPITGELFFGEGSRLTVL.

The rearrangement joins TRBV10-1 to TRBJ2-5; no definite D call. The germline gives CDR1 WNHNN, CDR2 SYGVQD (reference sequence). Trimming took off 3 bases at V and 5 bases at J, with 13 bases between the two ends. The CDR3 runs to 14 residues. The CDR3 sequence is CASSEGGVQETQYF. CDR3 in DNA: TGCGCCAGCAGTGAAGGTGGCGTCCAGGAGACCCAGTACTTC.

This chain joins TRBV7-9 and TRBJ1-2, with D unresolved. The CDR3 sequence is 14 residues long. V gave up 5 bases and J gave up 4 bases, with 14 bases separating them. CDR1 and CDR2 from the germline V gene are SEHNR and FQNEAQ (reference sequence). Here the CDR3 reads CASSLSTASYGYTF. CDR3 coding DNA: TGTGCCAGCAGCCTATCCACGGCTAGCTATGGCTACACCTTC.

The CDR3 DNA reads as TGTGCCTGGAGTGTACTTCAGATCGGCGAGCAGTACTTC. This gives the protein CAWSVLQIGEQYF. The rearrangement joins TRBV30 to TRBJ2-7; D is unresolved. The CDR3 is 13 amino acids. Germline CDR1 GTSNPN, CDR2 SVGIG (reference sequence). Deletions cut 0 bases from V and 6 bases from J, with 12 bases between.

In its sample, this clone was seen once. The same CDR3 arises from other DNA sequences in this sample as well. The gene calls are TRBV6-1 and TRBJ2-1, with 10 bases lining up with TRBD1. The CDR3 has 13 amino acids. Trimming cost V 5 bases and J 6 bases; bases outside gene matches: 1. CDR1 MNHNS and CDR2 SASEGT come from the germline V gene. CDR3 in DNA: TGTGCCAGCAGTCGGACAGGGGGCAATGAGCAGTTCTTC. As protein: CASSRTGGNEQFF.

This clone was seen only once. This chain links TRBV7-8 with TRBJ2-7; TRBD2 matches 7 bases. The CDR3 totals 15 residues. V lost 3 bases and J lost 0; bases outside the gene matches: 5. The germline V gene has CDR1 SGHVS and CDR2 FQNEAQ. CDR3 bases: TGTGCCAGCAGCTTCGGCGGGGGATACTCCTACGAGCAGTACTTC. It specifies CASSFGGGYSYEQYF.

The chain joins TRBV19 to TRBJ2-7; tentatively, D is TRBD1 (5 bases). Germline V gene lookup returns CDR1 LNHDA and CDR2 SQIVND (reference sequence). The CDR3 loop spans 14 amino acids. V was pared by 6 bases and J by 0 bases, with 12 bases between. The CDR3 sequence is CASRNTGLSYEQYF. The DNA for the CDR3 is TGTGCCAGTAGGAACACAGGCCTCTCCTACGAGCAGTACTTC.

J is TRBJ2-7 and V is TRBV5-4, with 7 bases identical to TRBD1. CDR1 and CDR2 from the germline V gene are SGHNT and YYREEE (reference sequence). The CDR3 consists of 16 residues. J was trimmed by 2 bases and V by 5 bases; bases with no gene match: 13. CDR3 DNA sequence: TGTGCCAGCAGTACATACCCGGGACAGCTCACCTACGAGCAGTACTTC. Translation gives CASSTYPGQLTYEQYF.

V and J are TRBV7-3 and TRBJ1-1; 8 bases fit TRBD1. This CDR3 contains 16 residues. The V and J ends lost 5 bases and 1 base, in that order; junction bases with no gene match: 9. Germline V gene data show CDR1 as SGHTA and CDR2 as FQGTGA. CDR3 amino acids: CASSADRALGNTEAFF. In DNA, the CDR3 is TGTGCCAGCAGCGCGGACAGGGCCCTAGGGAACACTGAAGCTTTCTTT.

This clone was detected a few times. Other DNA variants within this sample encode the same CDR3. The V gene is TRBV5-1, the J gene TRBJ2-7; 8 nucleotides agree with TRBD1. CDR1 and CDR2 from the germline V gene are SGHRS and YFSETQ. The CDR3 sequence is 14 residues long. V gave up 0 bases and J gave up 5 bases; unmatched junction bases: 4. The CDR3 protein is CASSLGQGSHEQYF. The CDR3 DNA sequence: TGCGCCAGCAGCTTGGGACAGGGGTCCCACGAGCAGTACTTC.

The rearrangement links TRBV10-3 to TRBJ1-6; 8 nucleotides match TRBD1. V dropped 6 bases and J dropped 5; count of bases not matched to a gene: 3. Germline V gives CDR1 ENHRY, CDR2 SYGVKD. This CDR3 has 14 amino acids. CDR3: CAIRQGADNSPLHF. DNA of the CDR3: TGTGCCATCAGGCAGGGGGCGGATAATTCACCCCTCCACTTT.

V gene TRBV4-2 combines with J gene TRBJ1-1, with no clear D. The CDR3 loop spans 15 amino acids. V gave up 0 bases and J gave up 1 base, with 9 bases separating them. Germline values: CDR1 LGHNA, CDR2 YNFKEQ. CDR3 protein: CASSQEGRTNTEAFF. The CDR3 nucleotides are TGTGCCAGCAGCCAAGAAGGACGGACGAACACTGAAGCTTTCTTT.

The CDR3 loop reads CASSFVRQGSSYNSPLHF. In nucleotides, the CDR3 is TGTGCCAGCAGCTTCGTGAGACAGGGAAGCTCCTATAATTCACCCCTCCACTTT. The chain recombines TRBV7-8 with TRBJ1-6; 7 positions agree with TRBD1. With 3 bases clipped from V and 0 bases from J, the junction kept 8 bases outside the gene matches. CDR1 and CDR2 (germline): SGHVS, FQNEAQ. This CDR3 region has 18 residues.

The chain combines TRBV7-9 with TRBJ1-3, with a possible D match to TRBD1 (5 bases). V gave up 4 bases and J gave up 4 bases, with 17 bases separating them. Germline CDR1 and CDR2: SEHNR and FQNEAQ (reference sequence). CDR3 length: 16 amino acids. CDR3 nucleotides: TGTGCCAGCAGCTCTCGGGACCGTCTAGGGGGAAACACCATATATTTT. Translated: CASSSRDRLGGNTIYF.

As for this clone: Different DNA sequences within this sample yield the same CDR3. The V and J genes are TRBV5-1 and TRBJ1-3; D unclear. The V and J ends lost 4 bases and 0 bases respectively, with 11 bases between them. This CDR3 spans 15 amino acids. CDR1 and CDR2 from the germline V gene are SGHRS and YFSETQ. DNA of the CDR3: TGCGCCAGCAGCCTTGACGCCGGCTCTGGAAACACCATATATTTT. This codes for CASSLDAGSGNTIYF.

The chain's CDR3 is CASSQVQLNSPLHF. CDR3 nucleotides: TGTGCCAGCAGCCAAGTGCAGCTTAATTCACCCCTCCACTTT. The V gene is TRBV14, the J gene TRBJ1-6; D not certain. The germline V gene encodes CDR1 SGHDN and CDR2 FVKESK. The CDR3 runs 14 residues. V dropped 1 base and J dropped 6 bases, with 7 bases sitting between them. Variable domain in full (rest from reference TRBV14 and TRBJ1-6): EAGVTQFPSHSVIEKGQTVTLRCDPISGHDNLYWYRRVMGKEIKFLLHFVKESKQDESGMPNNRFLAERTGGTYSTLKVQPAELEDSGVYFCASSQVQLNSPLHFGNGTRLTVT.

This clone was observed once. The chain recombines TRBV28 with TRBJ1-5; possibly TRBD1 for D (5 bases). CDR3 size: 12 residues. The ends were cut back, 5 bases at V and 7 bases at J, with 9 bases in the middle. Germline assignment: CDR1 MDHEN and CDR2 SYDVKM. DNA for the CDR3: TGTGCCAGCAGTACGGGGGGACAGCCCCAGCATTTT. Translated, it gives CASSTGGQPQHF.

V and J are TRBV6-5 and TRBJ1-3; D gene unclear. This CDR3 is 16 amino acids long. The germline V gene encodes CDR1 MNHEY and CDR2 SVGAGI. V was cut by 0 bases and J by 0 bases, with 9 bases left in between. The CDR3: CASSYSGRISGNTIYF. The CDR3 DNA reads TGTGCCAGCAGTTACTCTGGGCGGATCTCTGGAAACACCATATATTTT.